Listed below are T cell receptor beta chains from one sample, sequenced in a study of blood T cell repertoires in COVID-19. The protocol was immunoSEQ multiplex PCR, while the TCRdb copy is restricted to in-frame clones and leaves out a portion. Of 200,000 to 250,000 clones in the sample, around 84% were seen once. Sequences were obtained from peripheral blood. The receptors here all came from a man younger than 45 with active or convalescent COVID-19. The CDR3 runs from the conserved cysteine through the conserved F or W. The D gene is left open where the match is weak. Only some rows state a clone size, as once, few, many or a class for expanded clones.

once	.	TRBV7-2	TRBJ1-5	TGTGCCAGCAGCTTAGACAGGTCGACCCAGCATTTT	CASSLDRSTQHF
few	TRBD2	TRBV10-3	TRBJ2-7	TGTGCCATCAGTGACCTAGCGGGGGTGACCTACGAGCAGTACTTC	CAISDLAGVTYEQYF
.	.	TRBV12-3/TRBV12-4	TRBJ1-1	TGTGCCAGCACCCTTTCCGGCGGGGCCGAAGCTTTCTTT	CASTLSGGAEAFF
.	TRBD2	TRBV19	TRBJ2-3	TGTGCCAGTAGCCGGACTAGCGGGACAGATACGCAGTATTTT	CASSRTSGTDTQYF
.	.	TRBV7-3	TRBJ1-6	TGTGCCAGCAGCTTTAAGGGGGAGGGTTCACCCCTCCACTTT	CASSFKGEGSPLHF
.	.	TRBV5-5	TRBJ2-1	TGTGCCAGCAGCTTGGAGGAGGGGGCTTTTAATGAGCAGTTCTTC	CASSLEEGAFNEQFF
.	.	TRBV6-6	TRBJ2-5	TGTGCCAGCACCGGGATGACAGGCGGGGGTAGGGCCCAGTACTTC	CASTGMTGGGRAQYF
.	.	TRBV25-1	TRBJ1-2	TGTGCCAGCAGTGGGGGCATTGGCCTTCCAGGGAACTATGGCTACACCTTC	CASSGGIGLPGNYGYTF
.	.	TRBV28	TRBJ1-5	TGTGCCAGCAGTTTTGAAGGGGCGTTTGATCAGCCCCAGCATTTT	CASSFEGAFDQPQHF
.	.	TRBV10-3	TRBJ2-1	TGTGCCATCAACAATAGACAGCTCAATGAGCAGTTCTTC	CAINNRQLNEQFF
.	.	TRBV30	TRBJ1-2	TGTGCCTGGAGAATTTCGCGGGGGCGTGAAGGCTACACCTTC	CAWRISRGREGYTF